The T cell receptor (beta chain) under discussion was sequenced for a study of cytomegalovirus exposure and HLA in healthy donors. General study points: When a later analysis compared HLA-associated TCR beta chains with equally common others, the HLA-associated chains turned out to be more clonally expanded and to have lower generation probabilities.

This PCR relied on a set of 60 Vbeta primers and 13 Jbeta primers. Sequencing used immunoSEQ multiplex PCR; TCRdb keeps in-frame clones, though not all of them. The sample records roughly 100,000 clones, 10% to 15% being singletons. The CDR3 is 13 residues long. The ends lost 5 bases at V and 10 bases at J; junction bases unmatched: 5. Germline V gene data show CDR1 as GTSNPN and CDR2 as SVGIG (reference sequence). Though nominally healthy at sampling, donors likely had unrecorded immune exposures. This clone was counted a few times. What it recognizes is unknown. The sample taken for sequencing was PBMCs. This TCR was recovered from a middle-aged man in good health and CMV-seropositive. This sequence joins TRBV30 and TRBJ1-6; TRBD1 aligns across 10 bases. The CDR3 sequence: CAWVGQGESPLHF. Here the CDR3 DNA reads TGTGCCTGGGTCGGACAGGGGGAATCACCCCTCCACTTT.